This is a list of T cell receptor beta chains from one sample in a study of T cell repertoires in cytomegalovirus infection. These receptors are not linked to any known antigen. MiXCR was run by TCRdb on the reads, yielding one entry per CDR3 protein. Of 200,000 or so distinct CDR3 sequences in the sample, roughly 34% were seen once. This specimen was CD8+ T cells from cultured PBMCs, taken from culture after CMV antigen stimulation. These TCRs come from a human donor in good health (CMV status not recorded). Some clones in this sample may be carry-over from other donors' samples. CDR3s include the opening cysteine and the closing phenylalanine or tryptophan. The D gene is left open where the match is weak. Part of the rows lack a size; the others show once, few, many or a class for expanded clones.

J	size	V	D	DNA	CDR3
TRBJ1-1	few	TRBV27	NA	TGTGCCAGCAGTTTAGCTGCGGTGGGGGCGGGGAACACTGAAGCTTTCTTT	CASSLAAVGAGNTEAFF
TRBJ1-1	many	TRBV12-3/TRBV12-4	NA	TGTGCCAGCAGCTTAGAGGGCACTGAAGCTTTCTTT	CASSLEGTEAFF
TRBJ2-6	NA	TRBV15	TRBD1	TGTGCCACCAGCTTGCCGCCGGGACAGGGTGTCTCTGGGGCCAACGTCCTGACTTTC	CATSLPPGQGVSGANVLTF
TRBJ2-3	many	TRBV7-6	TRBD1	TGTGCCAGCTCGTGGACAGGGGGCCGAGATACGCAGTATTTT	CASSWTGGRDTQYF
TRBJ1-5	NA	TRBV7-4	NA	TGTGCCAGCAGCTTAGATGGGGGCCTACAGCCCCAGCATTTT	CASSLDGGLQPQHF
TRBJ2-5	NA	TRBV7-9	TRBD2	TGTGCCAGCAGCTTAGTCGAGCCTAGCGGTTTCCAAGAGACCCAGTACTTC	CASSLVEPSGFQETQYF
TRBJ1-2	once	TRBV29-1	NA	TGCAGCGTTGTGCGACTGAACTATGGCTACACCTTC	CSVVRLNYGYTF
TRBJ1-5	NA	TRBV12-5	NA	TGTGCTAGTGGTTTGGTAGTAAGGACAGACCGTAGCAATCAGCCCCAGCATTTT	CASGLVVRTDRSNQPQHF
TRBJ2-1	NA	TRBV12-3/TRBV12-4	NA	TGTGCCAGCAGTTTACTGAACAGCTACAATGAGCAGTTCTTC	CASSLLNSYNEQFF
TRBJ2-3	few	TRBV7-6	TRBD2	TGTGCCAGCAGCTTAGTATCTGGGCGGGGGGGCACAGATACGCAGTATTTT	CASSLVSGRGGTDTQYF
TRBJ2-1	NA	TRBV30	NA	TGTGCCTGGACGCGGGTGGGGAGCAATGAGCAGTTCTTC	CAWTRVGSNEQFF
TRBJ2-7	few	TRBV7-7	NA	TGTGCTAGCAGCTTAGGAAAGGGTCCGTTCTACGAGCAGTACTTC	CASSLGKGPFYEQYF
TRBJ1-5	once	TRBV19	NA	TGTGCCAGTAGTATACCCAGGGTCGTGGATCAGCCCCAGCATTTT	CASSIPRVVDQPQHF
TRBJ2-7	many	TRBV7-8	TRBD2	TGTGCCAGCAGCTGGACTAGCGGGCAAGACTACGAGCAGTACTTC	CASSWTSGQDYEQYF
TRBJ2-7	NA	TRBV27	TRBD1	TGTGCCAGCAGTCCGGGACAGGGGCCTTCCTACGAGCAGTACTTC	CASSPGQGPSYEQYF
TRBJ2-1	NA	TRBV4-2	NA	TGTGCCAGCAGCCGCCGAACCGGGACACCGCCCTCCTACAATGAGCAGTTCTTC	CASSRRTGTPPSYNEQFF
TRBJ2-7	few	TRBV12-3/TRBV12-4	NA	TGTGCCAGCAGTTACGCGACAGAAACCTACGAGCAGTACTTC	CASSYATETYEQYF
TRBJ1-1	NA	TRBV3-1	NA	TGTGCCAGCAGCCAAGTAGGGGGGAACACTGAAGCTTTCTTT	CASSQVGGNTEAFF
TRBJ1-2	NA	TRBV11-2	NA	TGTGCCAGAAGCCACCCCATGATCTTTAGATATGGCTCCACCTTC	CARSHPMIFRYGSTF
TRBJ2-7	NA	TRBV7-4	NA	TGTGCCAGCACTCCCTCGGGGGGCCCCTACGAGCAGTACTTC	CASTPSGGPYEQYF
TRBJ1-6	NA	TRBV5-4	NA	TGTGCCAGCAGCTTTGGAAGGGTTAATTCACCCCTCCACTTT	CASSFGRVNSPLHF
TRBJ1-5	NA	TRBV27	NA	TGTGCCAGCAGTTTATCAGGGGGGATTCATCAGCCCCAGCATTTT	CASSLSGGIHQPQHF
TRBJ1-5	few	TRBV6-6	TRBD1	TGTGCCAGCAGCTCCGGGACAGTAGTTCAGCCCCAGCATTTT	CASSSGTVVQPQHF
TRBJ1-1	few	TRBV6-6	NA	TGTGCCAGCAGTTACTCGAGAGGGGTACGCACTGAAGCTTTCTTT	CASSYSRGVRTEAFF
TRBJ1-5	few	TRBV27	NA	TGTGCCAGCAGTCCTTGGACAGTTCATAGCAATCAGCCCCAGCATTTT	CASSPWTVHSNQPQHF
TRBJ1-5	NA	TRBV10-3	TRBD1	TGTGCCATCAGTGGGGGGACAGGGGATCAGCCCCAGCATTTT	CAISGGTGDQPQHF
TRBJ2-7	NA	TRBV9	TRBD2	TGTGCCAGCAGCCCCCGGGACTACACCTACGAGCAGTACTTC	CASSPRDYTYEQYF
TRBJ2-3	NA	TRBV6-1	NA	TGTGCCAGCAGTGAAGCCCTAATATTCACAGATACGCAGTATTTT	CASSEALIFTDTQYF
TRBJ2-1	few	TRBV6-4	NA	TGTGCCAGCAGGGGAACAGGGGAGGGCAATGAGCAGTTCTTC	CASRGTGEGNEQFF